Presented here are 30 T cell receptor beta chains from one specimen sequenced in a study of CD8+ T cells in alopecia areata (dated by TCRdb to 2017 to 2018). The time point label corresponds to: baseline before oral tofacitinib. The method behind the library was the immunoSEQ multiplex PCR assay. To provide template for TCR sequencing, every sample had RNA extracted and reverse transcribed into cDNA. TCRdb re-hosts the immuneACCESS table, in-frame sequences only. Its copies lack some clones; in the studies checked, an unresolved V gene accounts for under half of them, and the cause for the rest is not known. The sample records roughly 140,000 clones, around 51% of which are singletons. 0.85% to 1% of the sample comes from the top ten. The source material was CD4+ T cells sorted from blood, sampled at week 0. These receptors all stem from a human donor with alopecia areata.

Worth noting for this clone: Germline is not matched at one junction end, which may reflect a read error. The CDR3 DNA follows: TGCTGCGTGCTGGGATACACCGGGGAGCTGTTTTTT. Translation: CCVLGYTGELFF. J is TRBJ2-2 and V is TRBV29-1, with no clear D. The V gene's germline CDR1 is SQVTM and CDR2 ANQGSEA. The CDR3 is 12 amino acids.

Only a few counts were recorded for this clone. The rearrangement links TRBV29-1 to TRBJ1-2; TRBD1 aligns across 10 bases. The CDR3 totals 13 residues. V shed 7 bases and J 8 bases; nucleotides not matched to a gene: 10. Germline values: CDR1 SQVTM, CDR2 ANQGSEA. The CDR3: CSASGTGDNGYTF. In DNA form, the CDR3 reads TGCAGCGCCTCCGGGACAGGGGATAACGGCTACACCTTC.

In its sample, this clone was seen a few times. Additional DNA sequences in this sample encode the identical CDR3. The chain combines TRBV9 with TRBJ1-5; D is perhaps TRBD1 (5 bases). Germline lookup yields CDR1 SGDLS and CDR2 YYNGEE. This CDR3 has 14 residues. Between the trimmed V and J ends, which lost 3 bases and 1 base, there was a span of 8 bases. The CDR3 spells CASSAGHSNQPQHF. In nucleotides, the CDR3 is TGTGCCAGCAGCGCAGGACACAGCAATCAGCCCCAGCATTTT. The variable domain in full, with the rest retrieved from reference TRBV9 and TRBJ1-5, is DSGVTQTPKHLITATGQRVTLRCSPRSGDLSVYWYQQSLDQGLQFLIQYYNGEERAKGNILERFSAQQFPDLHSELNLSSLELGDSALYFCASSAGHSNQPQHFGDGTRLSIL.

The chain recombines TRBV25-1 with TRBJ1-2, with D unclear. CDR3 length equals 15 residues. Looked up from germline, CDR1 is MGHDK and CDR2 is SYGVNS. The V end lost 1 base, the J end lost 0 bases, and 9 bases lay between the germline ends. The CDR3 spells CASSELDAANYGYTF. CDR3 in DNA: TGTGCCAGCAGTGAATTAGATGCGGCTAACTATGGCTACACCTTC.

In this sample, this clone turned up a few times. The J gene is TRBJ2-2, the V gene TRBV25-1; D gene ambiguous. The V gene's germline CDR1 is MGHDK and CDR2 SYGVNS. The V end was cut by 8 bases, the J end by 2 bases, with 15 bases between. The CDR3 covers 15 residues. CDR3 protein: CASARTGRNTGELFF. Written as DNA, the CDR3 is TGTGCCAGCGCCAGGACCGGCAGAAACACCGGGGAGCTGTTTTTT.

This sequence joins TRBV30 and TRBJ1-5; unclear D gene. CDR3 length: 13 amino acids. The V end was cut by 0 bases, the J end by 9 bases, with 12 bases between. Germline CDR1 reads GTSNPN; CDR2 reads SVGIG (reference sequence). CDR3 protein: CAWSVVGPGPQHF. The CDR3, as DNA: TGTGCCTGGAGTGTCGTAGGGCCGGGGCCCCAGCATTTT.

This chain joins TRBV10-1 and TRBJ2-1, with TRBD2 as a possible D gene (6 bases). Trimming removed 5 bases from V and 0 bases from J, with 11 bases in between. CDR1 and CDR2 (germline): WNHNN, SYGVQD (reference sequence). This CDR3 spans 15 amino acids. This chain's CDR3 is CASSYHSGSYNEQFF. The CDR3 region has the DNA TGCGCCAGCAGTTACCATAGCGGCTCCTACAATGAGCAGTTCTTC.

The sample holds a few counts of this clone. This chain uses TRBV18 with TRBJ1-4, with D maybe TRBD1 (5 bases). The ends were cut back, 2 bases at V and 6 bases at J, with 16 bases in the middle. This CDR3 has 16 residues. CDR1 and CDR2 (germline): KGHSH, LQKENI. The CDR3 coding sequence is TGTGCCAGCTCACCAAAGAGGACCAAGGGACATGAAAAACTGTTTTTT. Its translation is CASSPKRTKGHEKLFF.

The chain has TRBV30 and TRBJ2-1, with TRBD1 identical over 9 bases. Germline CDR1 is GTSNPN and CDR2 is SVGIG (reference sequence). The CDR3 contains 15 residues. After removal of 4 bases from V and 3 bases from J, the junction contained 7 bases not matched to a gene. Here the CDR3 reads CAWMTGTGNYNEQFF. DNA for the CDR3: TGTGCCTGGATGACCGGGACAGGGAACTACAATGAGCAGTTCTTC.

This clone has at least ten counts. The chain couples TRBV7-2 to TRBJ1-5; D may be TRBD1 (5 bases). This CDR3 has 15 amino acids. V was trimmed by 2 bases and J by 3 bases, leaving 11 bases between them. Germline V gene lookup returns CDR1 SGHTA and CDR2 FQGNSA. The CDR3 spells CASSLFRAYNQPQHF. The CDR3 region has the DNA TGTGCCAGCAGCTTATTCAGGGCCTACAATCAGCCCCAGCATTTT.

The gene calls are TRBV28 and TRBJ2-5; no firm D call. The CDR3 runs 11 residues. The germline gives CDR1 MDHEN, CDR2 SYDVKM. With 4 bases removed from V and 6 bases from J, the gap between germline ends came to 6 bases. In nucleotides, the CDR3 is TGTGCCAGCAGTTCACTCAAGACCCAGTACTTC. Its protein is CASSSLKTQYF.

This clone was detected a few times. The chain employs TRBV5-1 and TRBJ2-6; D is uncertain. V dropped 4 bases and J dropped 0 bases, with 20 bases sitting between them. CDR3 length: 19 residues. Germline lookup yields CDR1 SGHRS and CDR2 YFSETQ. In DNA, the CDR3 is TGCGCCAGCAGCCTCCGACCGATACTCTCCCTCTCTGGGGCCAACGTCCTGACTTTC. Residues: CASSLRPILSLSGANVLTF. The full variable domain, rest sourced from reference TRBV5-1 and TRBJ2-6, is KAGVTQTPRYLIKTRGQQVTLSCSPISGHRSVSWYQQTPGQGLQFLFEYFSETQRNKGNFPGRFSGRQFSNSRSEMNVSTLELGDSALYLCASSLRPILSLSGANVLTFGAGSRLTVL.

The V and J genes are TRBV5-1 and TRBJ2-6; D possibly uses TRBD1 or TRBD2 (5 bases each). The CDR3 spans 18 residues. The germline V gene has CDR1 SGHRS and CDR2 YFSETQ. V was trimmed by 3 bases and J by 3 bases, leaving 19 bases between them. CDR3 nucleotides: TGCGCCAGCAGCTCTCGGGCCCCCGGGGCTGGTGGGGCCAACGTCCTGACTTTC. Translation gives CASSSRAPGAGGANVLTF.

The CDR3 DNA is TGTGCCAGCAGTCGCCCTCGGGAGAAGAACACTGAAGCTTTCTTT. This translates into CASSRPREKNTEAFF. V and J are TRBV6-6 and TRBJ1-1; D unclear. The CDR3 is 15 amino acids. The germline CDR1 and CDR2 sequences are MNHNY and SVGAGI (reference sequence). V lost 5 bases, J lost 1 base, and 14 bases lay in between.

The chain is built from TRBV7-2 and TRBJ2-1; 7 bases are shared with TRBD2. The CDR3 runs 14 residues. The V segment lost 4 bases and the J segment 9 bases; nucleotides outside the gene matches: 9. Looked up from germline, CDR1 is SGHTA and CDR2 is FQGNSA. The CDR3 nucleotides are TGTGCCAGCAGCTACACTAGCGCTGTGACTGAGCAGTTCTTC. Its translation is CASSYTSAVTEQFF.

The rearrangement joins TRBV30 to TRBJ2-1; perhaps D is TRBD1 or TRBD2 (5 bases each). V was cut by 0 bases and J by 6 bases, with 15 bases left in between. Germline V gives CDR1 GTSNPN, CDR2 SVGIG (reference sequence). This CDR3 region has 15 residues. The CDR3 region is CAWSVLGVRGNEQFF. Here the CDR3 DNA reads TGTGCCTGGAGTGTACTCGGCGTGAGGGGCAATGAGCAGTTCTTC.

This clone was detected only a few times. The chain joins TRBV5-1 to TRBJ2-5; 9 positions agree with TRBD1. Germline V gives CDR1 SGHRS, CDR2 YFSETQ. V shed 4 bases and J 4 bases; nucleotides not matched to a gene: 11. The CDR3 consists of 16 residues. In DNA, the CDR3 is TGCGCCAGCAGCAAGAGCGGGACAGGGAAGGGAGAGACCCAGTACTTC. Translation gives CASSKSGTGKGETQYF.

V usage is TRBV6-5 and J usage is TRBJ2-7; TRBD2 aligns across 13 bases. Trimming removed 7 bases from V and 3 bases from J; junction bases left unmatched: 3. CDR3 length: 14 amino acids. In germline, CDR1 is MNHEY, CDR2 SVGAGI. The CDR3 region has the DNA TGTGCCAGCATCAGGACTAGCGGGAGCTACGAGCAGTACTTC. Translating gives CASIRTSGSYEQYF.

The chain carries TRBV25-1 and TRBJ2-5; TRBD1 matches 9 bases. The CDR3 sequence is 15 residues long. Trimming removed 4 bases from V and 5 bases from J; junction bases left unmatched: 8. From germline, CDR1 is MGHDK and CDR2 SYGVNS. CDR3 coding DNA: TGTGCCAGCAGTGCGCGGGACAGGGCTTTGGAGACCCAGTACTTC. Protein: CASSARDRALETQYF.

The chain joins TRBV11-2 to TRBJ1-5; D not certain. The CDR3 contains 11 residues. Germline V gene sequence: CDR1 SGHAT, CDR2 FQNNGV. V gave up 9 bases and J gave up 4 bases, with 7 bases separating them. The CDR3 loop is CASGRNQPQHF. CDR3 sequence (DNA): TGTGCCAGTGGGAGGAATCAGCCCCAGCATTTT.

This clone was seen only a few times. This rearrangement joins TRBV6-5 to TRBJ1-1, with 8 bases lining up with TRBD1. The length of the CDR3 is 13 residues. Looked up from germline, CDR1 is MNHEY and CDR2 is SVGAGI. The V segment lost 6 bases and the J segment 5 bases; nucleotides outside the gene matches: 5. The CDR3 here is CASSSDRATEAFF. CDR3 sequence (DNA): TGTGCCAGCAGCTCGGACAGGGCGACTGAAGCTTTCTTT.

This clone was counted only a few times. The CDR3 reads CASSLGTYEQYF. The CDR3 bases are TGTGCCAGCAGCTTAGGGACCTACGAGCAGTACTTC. The chain links TRBV7-2 to TRBJ2-7; D unresolved. The CDR3 is 12 amino acids. Germline CDR1 is SGHTA and CDR2 is FQGNSA. V lost 1 base and J 2 bases, leaving 3 bases between the germline ends.

This clone came up a few times. This chain links TRBV30 with TRBJ2-7; 10 bases fit TRBD1. The CDR3 has 15 amino acids. Germline assignment: CDR1 GTSNPN and CDR2 SVGIG (reference sequence). After removal of 0 bases from V and 2 bases from J, the junction contained 4 bases not matched to a gene. The CDR3 region is CAWSVVGTGAYEQYF. The CDR3, as DNA: TGTGCCTGGAGTGTTGTTGGGACAGGGGCCTACGAGCAGTACTTC.

The J gene is TRBJ2-2, the V gene TRBV7-9; D tentatively fits TRBD1 or TRBD2 (5 bases each). Trimming shortened V by 11 bases and J by 0 bases, and 13 bases separated the two germline ends. Germline CDR1 and CDR2: SEHNR and FQNEAQ (reference sequence). The CDR3 sequence is 14 residues long. In DNA form, the CDR3 reads TGTGCCGTGACCGGGACGGCGAACACCGGGGAGCTGTTTTTT. Translating gives CAVTGTANTGELFF.

The rearrangement joins TRBV7-2 to TRBJ2-5; possibly TRBD1 for D (6 bases). The CDR3 has 16 amino acids. CDR1 and CDR2 from the germline V gene are SGHTA and FQGNSA. Trimming pared 1 base from V and 0 bases from J, leaving 12 bases between. CDR3 nucleotide sequence: TGTGCCAGCAGCTTAGAACAGGGCATCTACCAAGAGACCCAGTACTTC. This translates into CASSLEQGIYQETQYF.

The V call is TRBV15, the J call TRBJ2-2; the D call may be TRBD1 or TRBD2 (5 bases each). Trimming left V 4 bases short and J 13 bases short, with 31 bases between. The germline gives CDR1 LNHNV, CDR2 YYDKDF (reference sequence). This CDR3 has 18 amino acids. The CDR3 bases are TGTGCCACCAGCACCCCATCGGGCACCAGAGGGGCTTACCGAGCGCTGTTTTTT. This translates into CATSTPSGTRGAYRALFF.

This chain links TRBV5-1 with TRBJ2-5, with 7 bases identical to TRBD2. J lost 3 bases, V lost 4 bases, and 12 bases had no gene match. The CDR3 is 16 amino acids. CDR1 and CDR2 from the germline V gene are SGHRS and YFSETQ. The DNA of the CDR3 is TGCGCCAGCAGCGAGGGGAGGGGACCTAGTAAAGAGACCCAGTACTTC. This translates into CASSEGRGPSKETQYF. The variable domain in full, completed from reference TRBV5-1 and TRBJ2-5, reads KAGVTQTPRYLIKTRGQQVTLSCSPISGHRSVSWYQQTPGQGLQFLFEYFSETQRNKGNFPGRFSGRQFSNSRSEMNVSTLELGDSALYLCASSEGRGPSKETQYFGPGTRLLVL.

This clone appeared a few times. The DNA for the CDR3 is TGCGCCAGCAGCCGGTCGGGACTAGCAGACTACAATGAGCAGTTCTTC. Protein product: CASSRSGLADYNEQFF. The chain recombines TRBV4-3 with TRBJ2-1, with TRBD2 matching 9 bases. Trimming at V came to 4 bases and at J to 3 bases, leaving 7 bases not matched to a gene. Germline V gene lookup returns CDR1 LGHNA and CDR2 YSLEER. There are 16 residues in the CDR3.

The chain links TRBV7-9 to TRBJ1-2, with D unresolved. In germline, CDR1 is SEHNR, CDR2 FQNEAQ (reference sequence). V was pared by 0 bases and J by 4 bases, with 15 bases between. CDR3 length equals 16 residues. The CDR3 loop reads CASSLAQGSPSYGYTF. DNA for the CDR3: TGTGCCAGCAGCTTAGCTCAAGGGTCACCTTCCTATGGCTACACCTTC. Complete variable domain (other parts from reference TRBV7-9 and TRBJ1-2): DTGVSQNPRHKITKRGQNVTFRCDPISEHNRLYWYRQTLGQGPEFLTYFQNEAQLEKSRLLSDRFSAERPKGSFSTLEIQRTEQGDSAMYLCASSLAQGSPSYGYTFGSGTRLTVV.

The chain has TRBV30 and TRBJ2-3; unclear D gene. Germline V CDR1 and CDR2: GTSNPN, SVGIG (reference sequence). Trimming stripped 1 base from V and 3 bases from J, with 11 bases between. CDR3 length: 14 residues. CDR3 region: CAWSDSRGTDTQYF. The CDR3 region has the DNA TGTGCCTGGAGTGATAGCCGAGGAACAGATACGCAGTATTTT.